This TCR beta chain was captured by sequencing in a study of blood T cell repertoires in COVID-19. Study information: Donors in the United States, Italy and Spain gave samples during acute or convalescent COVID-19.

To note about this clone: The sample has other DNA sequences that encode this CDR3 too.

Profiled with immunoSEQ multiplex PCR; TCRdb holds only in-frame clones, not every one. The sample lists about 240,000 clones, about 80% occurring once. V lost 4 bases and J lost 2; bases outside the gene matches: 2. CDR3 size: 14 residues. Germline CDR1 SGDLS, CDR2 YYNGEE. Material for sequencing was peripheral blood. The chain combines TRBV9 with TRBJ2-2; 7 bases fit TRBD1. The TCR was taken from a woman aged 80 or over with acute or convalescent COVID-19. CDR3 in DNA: TGTGCCAGCAGCCGACAGGGCAACACCGGGGAGCTGTTTTTT. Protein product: CASSRQGNTGELFF.